Listed below are T cell receptor beta chains from one sample, sequenced in a study of neurological immune-mediated disorders. One entry per CDR3 protein results from TCRdb running MiXCR on the 5' RACE reads. Of more than 40,000 distinct CDR3 sequences in the sample, roughly 15% are singletons; the top ten hold approximately 3.5%. Sample: CD4+ T cells from blood. These receptors were obtained from a woman aged 55-69 years with HTLV-1-associated myelopathy (HAM/TSP). CDR3s include the opening cysteine and the closing phenylalanine or tryptophan. D genes are given only for firm matches. Clone size is shown for a subset of rows, as once, few, many or a class of expanded clone.

V: TRBV5-5
size: many
J: TRBJ2-4
D: .
DNA: TGTGCCAGCAGCTTGGTCTTCAAGGGACTGCGCGAAAACATTCAGTACTTC
CDR3: CASSLVFKGLRENIQYF

V: TRBV3-1
size: many
J: TRBJ1-1
D: TRBD1
DNA: TGTGCCAGCAGCCGAGAGAGGGGGCAGGCTTTCTTT
CDR3: CASSRERGQAFF

V: TRBV19
size: many
J: TRBJ2-1
D: .
DNA: TGTGCCAGTAGTAAGGTAAACCGACACAATGAGCAGTTCTTC
CDR3: CASSKVNRHNEQFF

V: TRBV20-1
size: many
J: TRBJ1-1
D: .
DNA: TGCAGTGCTAGAGTGGGGCCATCCACTGAAGCTTTCTTT
CDR3: CSARVGPSTEAFF

V: TRBV5-1
size: many
J: TRBJ2-1
D: TRBD2
DNA: TGCGCCAGCAGCTGGGGACTAGCGGCTTACAATGAGCAGTTCTTC
CDR3: CASSWGLAAYNEQFF

V: TRBV29-1
size: many
J: TRBJ2-6
D: .
DNA: TGCAGCGTGGTATCTGGGGCCAACGTCCTGACTTTC
CDR3: CSVVSGANVLTF

V: TRBV20-1
size: many
J: TRBJ1-2
D: TRBD1
DNA: TGCAGTGCTAGGACTCCAGGGGGCGGCGGCTACACCTTC
CDR3: CSARTPGGGGYTF

V: TRBV7-3
size: many
J: TRBJ2-1
D: TRBD1
DNA: TGTGCCAGCAGCGAACAGGGGTGGGTTGGGAACAATGAGCAGTTCTTC
CDR3: CASSEQGWVGNNEQFF

V: TRBV7-9
size: many
J: TRBJ1-2
D: .
DNA: TGTGCCAGCAGCCGACAGACCTATGGCTACACCTTC
CDR3: CASSRQTYGYTF

V: TRBV12-3/TRBV12-4
size: many
J: TRBJ1-2
D: TRBD1
DNA: TGTGCCAGCAGGACTTCAGGGGGCGGTCTTGGCTACACCTTC
CDR3: CASRTSGGGLGYTF

V: TRBV6-1
size: many
J: TRBJ2-1
D: .
DNA: TGTGCCAGCAGTGACCGAAGTAGGGGTGAGCAGTTCTTC
CDR3: CASSDRSRGEQFF

V: TRBV3-1
size: many
J: TRBJ2-5
D: .
DNA: TGTGCCAGCAGCCAAGACGCTGTACGCCTCTGGAAAGAGACCCAGTACTTC
CDR3: CASSQDAVRLWKETQYF

V: TRBV4-1
size: .
J: TRBJ2-3
D: TRBD1
DNA: TGCGCCAGCAGCCAAGACTCGGACAGGGGTGGGGCAGATACGCAGTATTTT
CDR3: CASSQDSDRGGADTQYF

V: TRBV20-1
size: many
J: TRBJ2-1
D: .
DNA: TGCAGTGCTCCAGGGACCTCCTACAATGAGCAGTTCTTC
CDR3: CSAPGTSYNEQFF

V: TRBV7-2
size: many
J: TRBJ1-1
D: .
DNA: TGTGCCAGCAGCTTAGGGGGGGACACTGAAGCTTTCTTT
CDR3: CASSLGGDTEAFF

V: TRBV6-6
size: many
J: TRBJ2-2
D: TRBD1
DNA: TGTGCCAGCAGCACCCGGACAGGGGGCACCGGGGAGCTGTTTTTT
CDR3: CASSTRTGGTGELFF

V: TRBV14
size: many
J: TRBJ1-1
D: .
DNA: TGTGCCAGCAGCCAAGATTACACTGGGAAAGCTTTCTTT
CDR3: CASSQDYTGKAFF

V: TRBV5-1
size: once
J: TRBJ1-2
D: .
DNA: TGCGCCAGCAGCTTTGATCTTGTGCAGGGTTCCTATGGCTACACCTTC
CDR3: CASSFDLVQGSYGYTF

V: TRBV5-1
size: many
J: TRBJ2-7
D: .
DNA: TGCGCCAGCAGCACTACCCGCGGCTACGAGCAGTACTTC
CDR3: CASSTTRGYEQYF

V: TRBV19
size: many
J: TRBJ1-1
D: .
DNA: TGTGCCAGTAGTATGGGGAGGAACACTGAAGCTTTCTTT
CDR3: CASSMGRNTEAFF

V: TRBV4-1
size: many
J: TRBJ1-3
D: .
DNA: TGCGCCAGCAGCCAAGATCCTTTCCAAGGGAGCTCTGGAAACACCATATATTTT
CDR3: CASSQDPFQGSSGNTIYF

V: TRBV2
size: many
J: TRBJ2-3
D: .
DNA: TGTGCCAGCAGTGGCAGGCTAAGCACAGATACGCAGTATTTT
CDR3: CASSGRLSTDTQYF

V: TRBV6-5
size: many
J: TRBJ1-5
D: .
DNA: TGTGCCAGCAGGGGGGGGCTTCCCAATCAGCCCCAGCATTTT
CDR3: CASRGGLPNQPQHF

V: TRBV5-1
size: many
J: TRBJ2-5
D: .
DNA: TGCGCCAGCAGCTTCCCCGGGCAAGAGACCCAGTACTTC
CDR3: CASSFPGQETQYF

V: TRBV20-1
size: many
J: TRBJ2-3
D: TRBD2
DNA: TGCAGTGCGCCGGGACTAGCGGGGGGGGGTACAGATACGCAGTATTTT
CDR3: CSAPGLAGGGTDTQYF

V: TRBV7-8
size: many
J: TRBJ2-7
D: TRBD1
DNA: TGTGCCAGCAGCCAGTATCGACAGGGTGGCGAGCAGTACTTC
CDR3: CASSQYRQGGEQYF

V: TRBV7-2
size: many
J: TRBJ2-3
D: TRBD1
DNA: TGTGCCAGCAGCTACAGGGGTCAGGCAGATACGCAGTATTTT
CDR3: CASSYRGQADTQYF

V: TRBV5-1
size: many
J: TRBJ2-7
D: .
DNA: TGCGCCAGCAGCCCCCGGACACCGTCCTACGAGCAGTACTTC
CDR3: CASSPRTPSYEQYF

V: TRBV29-1
size: many
J: TRBJ2-5
D: TRBD2
DNA: TGCAGCGCCACACAAGCGGGGCTGGCAGAGACCCAGTACTTC
CDR3: CSATQAGLAETQYF

V: TRBV5-1
size: many
J: TRBJ1-1
D: .
DNA: TGCGCCAGCAGCTGGGAGGGGGTCACTGAAGCTTTCTTT
CDR3: CASSWEGVTEAFF

V: TRBV4-1
size: many
J: TRBJ2-7
D: .
DNA: TGCGCCAGCAGCCAAGGCGTAGAGCCTACCTACGAGCAGTACTTC
CDR3: CASSQGVEPTYEQYF

V: TRBV20-1
size: many
J: TRBJ1-1
D: TRBD1
DNA: TGCAGTGCTAGTCAAGACAGGGGCCCCCCTGAAGCTTTCTTT
CDR3: CSASQDRGPPEAFF

V: TRBV15
size: many
J: TRBJ2-3
D: .
DNA: TGTGCCACCAGCCCAGGGGGGACCACAGATACGCAGTATTTT
CDR3: CATSPGGTTDTQYF

V: TRBV5-1
size: many
J: TRBJ2-7
D: .
DNA: TGCGCCAGCAGCTTGGGAACCCTCCGGGATAGCTCCTACGAGCAGTACTTC
CDR3: CASSLGTLRDSSYEQYF

V: TRBV20-1
size: medium-sized
J: TRBJ2-3
D: .
DNA: TGCAGTGCTACCCAGGGGACCTTCGGGGCAGATACGCAGTATTTT
CDR3: CSATQGTFGADTQYF

V: TRBV7-8
size: many
J: TRBJ2-1
D: TRBD2
DNA: TGTGCCAGCAGCTTAGTCGTGGCTAGCGGAGTCAATGAGCAGTTCTTC
CDR3: CASSLVVASGVNEQFF

V: TRBV5-1
size: .
J: TRBJ1-1
D: .
DNA: TGCGCCAGTAGCTTGTGGTTTCGGGTATTGAGCACTGAAGCTTTCTTT
CDR3: CASSLWFRVLSTEAFF

V: TRBV5-4
size: .
J: TRBJ2-3
D: TRBD1
DNA: TGTGCCAGCAGCCCCCGAGGGGGCCGGTTACAAGATACGCAGTATTTT
CDR3: CASSPRGGRLQDTQYF

V: TRBV6-2/TRBV6-3
size: many
J: TRBJ2-1
D: .
DNA: TGTGCCAGCAGTTACCTGAGCCTCCCTAGGGCCGCCTACAATGAGCAGTTCTTC
CDR3: CASSYLSLPRAAYNEQFF

V: TRBV19
size: many
J: TRBJ1-1
D: .
DNA: TGTGCCAGTAGTATAACCCCGCCGGGCAGGACGGAAGCTTTCTTT
CDR3: CASSITPPGRTEAFF

V: TRBV29-1
size: many
J: TRBJ1-1
D: TRBD1
DNA: TGCAGCGGCCGGACAGGGCCCCTGAACACTGAAGCTTTCTTT
CDR3: CSGRTGPLNTEAFF

V: TRBV20-1
size: .
J: TRBJ2-5
D: TRBD2
DNA: TGCAGTGCTAGACGTCGGGAGGGTCCCCAAGAGACCCAGTACTTC
CDR3: CSARRREGPQETQYF

V: TRBV5-6
size: many
J: TRBJ2-7
D: .
DNA: TGTGCCAGCAGCTTGGACAGGGGAGGGGAGCAGTACTTC
CDR3: CASSLDRGGEQYF

V: TRBV20-1
size: many
J: TRBJ2-5
D: .
DNA: TGCAGTGCCAGCTGGGATAAAGGGACCCAGTACTTC
CDR3: CSASWDKGTQYF

V: TRBV7-3
size: many
J: TRBJ1-1
D: .
DNA: TGTGCCAGCAGCTTAAGCCCCGCCCAGGGGAACACTGAAGCTTTCTTT
CDR3: CASSLSPAQGNTEAFF

V: TRBV18
size: few
J: TRBJ2-2
D: .
DNA: TGTGCCAGCTCATCACAGTCCGGGGCCACCGGGGAGCTGTTTTTT
CDR3: CASSSQSGATGELFF

V: TRBV19
size: few
J: TRBJ2-1
D: TRBD1
DNA: TGTGCCAGTAGTATCCCCCCCGGGACAGGATTTTACAATGAGCAGTTCTTC
CDR3: CASSIPPGTGFYNEQFF

V: TRBV5-1
size: many
J: TRBJ2-1
D: TRBD2
DNA: TGCGCCAGCAGCTTGACCGGGGGGGGCACCTACAATGAGCAGTTCTTC
CDR3: CASSLTGGGTYNEQFF

V: TRBV7-2
size: many
J: TRBJ1-5
D: TRBD1
DNA: TGTGCCAGCAGCTTACGGGGACAGTCCCCCCAGCATTTT
CDR3: CASSLRGQSPQHF